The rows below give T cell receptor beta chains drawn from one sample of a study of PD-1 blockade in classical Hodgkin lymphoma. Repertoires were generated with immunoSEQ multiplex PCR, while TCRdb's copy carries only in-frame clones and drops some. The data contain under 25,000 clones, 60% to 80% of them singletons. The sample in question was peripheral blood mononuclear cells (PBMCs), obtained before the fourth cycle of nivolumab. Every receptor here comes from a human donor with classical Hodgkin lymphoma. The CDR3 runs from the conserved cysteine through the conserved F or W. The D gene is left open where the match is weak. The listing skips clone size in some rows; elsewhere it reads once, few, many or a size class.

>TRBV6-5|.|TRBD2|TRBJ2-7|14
CASSSAGGAYEQYF
TGTGCCAGCAGTTCAGCGGGGGGAGCCTACGAGCAGTACTTC
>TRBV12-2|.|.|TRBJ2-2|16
CASRAINPWETGELFF
TGTGCAAGTCGCGCCATAAACCCGTGGGAAACCGGGGAGCTGTTTTTT
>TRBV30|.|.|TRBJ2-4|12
CASRVAKNIQYF
TGTGCCAGCCGGGTGGCCAAAAACATTCAGTACTTC
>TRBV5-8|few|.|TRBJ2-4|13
CASSSRPDNIQYF
TGTGCCAGCAGCTCGCGCCCGGACAACATTCAGTACTTC
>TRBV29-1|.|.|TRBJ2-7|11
CSVLGFYEQYF
TGCAGCGTTCTGGGTTTCTACGAGCAGTACTTC
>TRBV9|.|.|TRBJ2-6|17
CASSTGLQPSGANVLTF
TGTGCCAGCAGCACGGGACTCCAGCCCTCTGGGGCCAACGTCCTGACTTTC
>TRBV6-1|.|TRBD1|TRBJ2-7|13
CASSGDSSYEQYF
TGTGCCAGCAGTGGGGACAGCTCCTACGAGCAGTACTTC
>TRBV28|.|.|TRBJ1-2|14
CASRFTGSNYGYTF
TGTGCCAGCCGATTTACTGGGTCTAACTATGGCTACACCTTC
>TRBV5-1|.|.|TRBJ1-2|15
CASSLGDDPGYGYTF
TGCGCCAGCAGCTTGGGGGACGACCCGGGCTATGGCTACACCTTC
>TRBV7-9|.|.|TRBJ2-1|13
CASSRTDSNEQFF
TGTGCCAGCAGCCGGACCGACAGCAATGAGCAGTTCTTC
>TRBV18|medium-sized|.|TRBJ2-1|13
CASSPESRGEQFF
TGTGCCAGCTCACCCGAAAGCAGGGGTGAGCAGTTCTTC
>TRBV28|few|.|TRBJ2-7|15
CASSSFRAGSYEQYF
TGTGCCAGCAGTTCATTCAGGGCAGGATCCTACGAGCAGTACTTC
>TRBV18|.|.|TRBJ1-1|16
CASSPRELNGYTEAFF
TGTGCCAGCTCACCACGGGAATTAAACGGGTACACTGAAGCTTTCTTT
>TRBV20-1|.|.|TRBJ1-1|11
CSALGQIEAFF
TGCAGTGCTCTCGGACAGATTGAAGCTTTCTTT
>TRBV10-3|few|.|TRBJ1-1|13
CAINPDRNTEAFF
TGTGCCATTAACCCTGATCGGAACACTGAAGCTTTCTTT
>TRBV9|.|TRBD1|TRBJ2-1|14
CASSTWDSYNEQFF
TGTGCCAGCAGCACATGGGACAGCTACAATGAGCAGTTCTTC
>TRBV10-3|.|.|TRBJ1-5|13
CAIGPRGDQPQHF
TGTGCCATCGGGCCGAGGGGCGATCAGCCCCAGCATTTT
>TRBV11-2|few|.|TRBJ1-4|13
CASSFTGTEKLFF
TGTGCCAGCAGCTTTACGGGGACTGAAAAACTGTTTTTT
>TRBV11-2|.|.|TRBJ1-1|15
CASSLPRGGGTEAFF
TGTGCCAGCAGCTTACCCAGGGGAGGGGGGACTGAAGCTTTCTTT
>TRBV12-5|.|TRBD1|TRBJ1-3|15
CASGLSGTGGNTIYF
TGTGCTAGTGGTTTGTCAGGGACAGGAGGAAACACCATATATTTT